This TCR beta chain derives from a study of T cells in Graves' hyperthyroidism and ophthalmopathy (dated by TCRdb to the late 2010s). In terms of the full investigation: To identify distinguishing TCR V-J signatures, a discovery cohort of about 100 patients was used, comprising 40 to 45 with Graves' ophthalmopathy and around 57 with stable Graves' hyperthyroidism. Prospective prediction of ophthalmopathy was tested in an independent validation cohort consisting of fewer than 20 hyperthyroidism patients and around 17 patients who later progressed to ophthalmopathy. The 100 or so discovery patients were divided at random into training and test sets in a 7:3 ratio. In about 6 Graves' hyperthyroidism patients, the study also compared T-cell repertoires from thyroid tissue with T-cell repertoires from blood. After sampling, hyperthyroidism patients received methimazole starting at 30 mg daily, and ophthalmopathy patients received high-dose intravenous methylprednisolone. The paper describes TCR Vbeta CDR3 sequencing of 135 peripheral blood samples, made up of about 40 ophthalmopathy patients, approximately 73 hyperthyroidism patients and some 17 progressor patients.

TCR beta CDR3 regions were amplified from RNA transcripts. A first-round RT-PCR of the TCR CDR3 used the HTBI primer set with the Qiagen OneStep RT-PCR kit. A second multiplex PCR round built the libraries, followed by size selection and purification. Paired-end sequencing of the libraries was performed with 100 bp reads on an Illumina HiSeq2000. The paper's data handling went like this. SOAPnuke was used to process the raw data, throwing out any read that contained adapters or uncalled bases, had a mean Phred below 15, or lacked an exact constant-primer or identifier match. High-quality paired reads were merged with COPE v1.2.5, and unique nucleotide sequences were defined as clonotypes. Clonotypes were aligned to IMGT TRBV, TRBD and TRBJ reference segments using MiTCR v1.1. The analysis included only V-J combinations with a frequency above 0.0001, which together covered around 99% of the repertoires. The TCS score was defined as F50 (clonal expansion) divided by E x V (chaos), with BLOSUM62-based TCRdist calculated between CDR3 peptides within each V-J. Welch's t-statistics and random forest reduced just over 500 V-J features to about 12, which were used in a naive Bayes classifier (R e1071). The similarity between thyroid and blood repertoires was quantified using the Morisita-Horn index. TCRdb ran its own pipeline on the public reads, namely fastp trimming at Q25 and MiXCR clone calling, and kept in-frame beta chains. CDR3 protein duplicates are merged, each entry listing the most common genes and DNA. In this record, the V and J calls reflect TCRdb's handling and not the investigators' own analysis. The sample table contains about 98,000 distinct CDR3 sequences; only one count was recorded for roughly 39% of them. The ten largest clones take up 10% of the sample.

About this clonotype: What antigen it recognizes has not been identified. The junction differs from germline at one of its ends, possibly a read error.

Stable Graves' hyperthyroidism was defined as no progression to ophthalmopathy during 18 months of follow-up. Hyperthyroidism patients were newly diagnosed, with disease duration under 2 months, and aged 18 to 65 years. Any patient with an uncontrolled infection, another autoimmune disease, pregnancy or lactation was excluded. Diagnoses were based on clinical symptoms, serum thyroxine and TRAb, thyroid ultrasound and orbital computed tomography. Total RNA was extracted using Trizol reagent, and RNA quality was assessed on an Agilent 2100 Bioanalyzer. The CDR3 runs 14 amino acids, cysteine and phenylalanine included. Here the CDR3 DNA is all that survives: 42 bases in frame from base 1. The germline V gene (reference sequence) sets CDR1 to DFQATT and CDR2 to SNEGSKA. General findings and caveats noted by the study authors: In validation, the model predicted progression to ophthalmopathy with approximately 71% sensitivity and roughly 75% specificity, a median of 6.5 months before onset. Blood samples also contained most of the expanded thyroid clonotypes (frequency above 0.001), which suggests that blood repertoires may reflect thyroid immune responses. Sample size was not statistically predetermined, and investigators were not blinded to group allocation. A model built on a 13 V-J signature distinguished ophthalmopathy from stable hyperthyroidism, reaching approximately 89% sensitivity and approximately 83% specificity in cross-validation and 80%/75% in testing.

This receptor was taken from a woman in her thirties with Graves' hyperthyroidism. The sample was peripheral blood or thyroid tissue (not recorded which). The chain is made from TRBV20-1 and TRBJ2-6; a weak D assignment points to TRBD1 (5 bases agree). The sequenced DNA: TGCAGTGCTAACCCCAGCTCTGGGGCCAACGTCCCGACCTTC. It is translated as CSANPSSGANVPTF.